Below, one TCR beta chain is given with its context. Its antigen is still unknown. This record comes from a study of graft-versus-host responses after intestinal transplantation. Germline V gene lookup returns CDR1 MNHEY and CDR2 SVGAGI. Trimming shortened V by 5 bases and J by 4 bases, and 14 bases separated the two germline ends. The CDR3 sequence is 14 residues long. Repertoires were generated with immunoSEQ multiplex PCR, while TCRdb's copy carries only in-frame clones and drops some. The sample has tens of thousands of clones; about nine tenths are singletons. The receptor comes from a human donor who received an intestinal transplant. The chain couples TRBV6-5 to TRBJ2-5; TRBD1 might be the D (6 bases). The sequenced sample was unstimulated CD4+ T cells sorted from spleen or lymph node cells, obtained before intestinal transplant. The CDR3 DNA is TGTGCCAGCAGTCTGCAGGGGAATCGAGAGACCCAGTACTTC. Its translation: CASSLQGNRETQYF.